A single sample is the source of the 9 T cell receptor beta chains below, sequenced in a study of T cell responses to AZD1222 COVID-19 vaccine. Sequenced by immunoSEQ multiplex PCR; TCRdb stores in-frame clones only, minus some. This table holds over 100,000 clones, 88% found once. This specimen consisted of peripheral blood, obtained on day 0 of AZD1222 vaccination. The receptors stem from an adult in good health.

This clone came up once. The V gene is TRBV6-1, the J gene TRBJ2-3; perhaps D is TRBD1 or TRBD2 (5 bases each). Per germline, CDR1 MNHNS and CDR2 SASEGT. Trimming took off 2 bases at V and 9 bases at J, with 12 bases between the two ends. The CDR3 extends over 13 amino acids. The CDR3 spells CASSERDGETQYF. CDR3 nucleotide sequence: TGTGCCAGCAGTGAAAGGGACGGGGAAACGCAGTATTTT.

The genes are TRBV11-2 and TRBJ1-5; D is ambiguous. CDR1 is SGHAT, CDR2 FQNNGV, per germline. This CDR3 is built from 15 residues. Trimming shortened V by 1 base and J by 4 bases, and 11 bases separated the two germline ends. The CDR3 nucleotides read TGTGCCAGCAGCTTAGGAGGCTTAGGAAATCAGCCCCAGCATTTT. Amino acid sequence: CASSLGGLGNQPQHF.

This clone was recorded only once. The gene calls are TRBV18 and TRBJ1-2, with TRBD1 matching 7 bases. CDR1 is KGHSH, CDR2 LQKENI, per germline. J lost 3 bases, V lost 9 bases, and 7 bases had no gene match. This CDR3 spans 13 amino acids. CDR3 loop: CASYQGDDYGYTF. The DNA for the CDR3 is TGTGCCAGTTACCAGGGGGACGACTATGGCTACACCTTC.

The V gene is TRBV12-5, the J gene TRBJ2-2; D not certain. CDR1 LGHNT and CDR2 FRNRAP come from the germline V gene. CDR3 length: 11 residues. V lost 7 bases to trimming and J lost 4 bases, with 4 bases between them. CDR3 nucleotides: TGTGCTAGTGCTTTCACCGGGGAGCTGTTTTTT. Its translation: CASAFTGELFF.

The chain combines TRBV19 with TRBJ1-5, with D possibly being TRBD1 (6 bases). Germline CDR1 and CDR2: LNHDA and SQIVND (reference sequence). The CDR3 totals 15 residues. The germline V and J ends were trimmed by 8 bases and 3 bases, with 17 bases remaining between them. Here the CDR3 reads CASWDGGGLNQPQHF. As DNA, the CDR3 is TGTGCCAGTTGGGACGGGGGGGGCCTCAATCAGCCCCAGCATTTT.

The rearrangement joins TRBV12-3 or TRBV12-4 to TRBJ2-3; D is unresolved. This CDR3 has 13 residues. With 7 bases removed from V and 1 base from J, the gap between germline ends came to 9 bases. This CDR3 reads CASNRRGTDTQYF. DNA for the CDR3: TGTGCCAGCAACCGACGGGGCACAGATACGCAGTATTTT.

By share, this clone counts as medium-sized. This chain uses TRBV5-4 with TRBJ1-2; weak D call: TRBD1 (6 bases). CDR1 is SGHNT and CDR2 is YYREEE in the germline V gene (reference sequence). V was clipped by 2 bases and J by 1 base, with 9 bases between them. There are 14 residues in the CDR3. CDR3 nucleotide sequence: TGTGCCAGCAGCTTCGACAGGATTAACTATGGCTACACCTTC. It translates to CASSFDRINYGYTF.

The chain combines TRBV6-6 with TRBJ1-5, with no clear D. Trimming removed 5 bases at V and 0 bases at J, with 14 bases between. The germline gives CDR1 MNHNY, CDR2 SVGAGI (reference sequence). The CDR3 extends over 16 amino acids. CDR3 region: CASSHPGLYSNQPQHF. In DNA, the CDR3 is TGTGCCAGCAGTCACCCCGGGCTGTATAGCAATCAGCCCCAGCATTTT.

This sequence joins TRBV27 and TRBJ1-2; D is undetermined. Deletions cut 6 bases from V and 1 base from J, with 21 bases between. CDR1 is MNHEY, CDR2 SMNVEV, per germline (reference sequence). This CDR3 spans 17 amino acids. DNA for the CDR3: TGTGCCAGCAGCCGCCAATGGCAAGATACCTTTAACTATGGCTACACCTTC. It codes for CASSRQWQDTFNYGYTF.